Below are 24 T cell receptor beta chains sequenced from a single sample in a study of OX40 agonist ivuxolimab in advanced cancers. The library relied on the immunoSEQ multiplex PCR assay. The table was pulled from immuneACCESS by TCRdb, which kept in-frame rearrangements only. Such tables lose some clones; where checked, under half of the loss comes from unresolved V genes, and the rest has no known cause. The sample profile shows about 78,000 clones; approximately 90% of them were found once. 2.5% to 3.5% of the sample belongs to the ten largest clones. The starting material was CD4+ or CD8+ T cells sorted from blood, obtained in a trial of the OX40 agonist ivuxolimab. The receptor source for this set is an adult with an advanced solid tumor such as melanoma, head and neck, liver or kidney cancer.

The gene calls are TRBV6-5 and TRBJ1-2; D remains ambiguous. The germline gives CDR1 MNHEY, CDR2 SVGAGI. The length of the CDR3 is 14 residues. V lost 6 bases to trimming and J lost 8 bases, with 19 bases between them. The CDR3 bases are TGTGCCAGCAGGACGGACGAGCGAGGTCACGGCTACACCTTC. Protein sequence: CASRTDERGHGYTF.

A single count supports this clone. The chain recombines TRBV30 with TRBJ2-4; no firm D call. Deletions cut 7 bases from V and 1 base from J, with 14 bases between. There are 14 residues in the CDR3. Germline values: CDR1 GTSNPN, CDR2 SVGIG (reference sequence). The CDR3 is CASGEAGAKNIQYF. The CDR3 coding sequence is TGTGCCTCAGGAGAGGCCGGCGCCAAAAACATTCAGTACTTC.

This chain joins TRBV6-1 and TRBJ1-1, with D tentatively TRBD1 (5 bases). CDR1 and CDR2 (germline): MNHNS, SASEGT. The CDR3 runs to 15 residues. The V end lost 6 bases, the J end lost 1 base, and 15 bases lay between the germline ends. CDR3 loop: CASSGKGTGNTEAFF. The CDR3 DNA follows: TGTGCCAGCAGCGGTAAAGGGACGGGGAACACTGAAGCTTTCTTT.

In DNA form, the CDR3 reads TGTGCCAGCAGTTTCACTAGCGGGAGGTACGAGCAGTACTTC. Translation: CASSFTSGRYEQYF. The chain uses TRBV28 and TRBJ2-7; 12 bases agree with TRBD2. V trimming: 3 bases; J trimming: 4 bases; junction bases outside the gene matches: 1. The length of the CDR3 is 14 residues. From germline, CDR1 is MDHEN and CDR2 SYDVKM.

V is TRBV12-5 and J is TRBJ1-5; D call uncertain. The CDR3 extends over 16 amino acids. From germline, CDR1 is LGHNT and CDR2 FRNRAP. V lost 0 bases and J 2 bases, leaving 11 bases between the germline ends. The CDR3 is CASGLVQGSGNQPQHF. The CDR3 DNA sequence: TGTGCTAGTGGTTTGGTACAAGGGTCAGGCAATCAGCCCCAGCATTTT.

The V gene is TRBV5-8, the J gene TRBJ2-5, with a possible D match to TRBD2 (5 bases). The J call is in doubt because the DNA end fits TRBJ2-7 better. The CDR3 is 14 residues long. Germline CDR1 SGHTS, CDR2 YDEGEE. CDR3 sequence reads: CASSADFTAYEQYF. The CDR3 DNA reads as TGTGCCAGCAGCGCGGACTTTACAGCCTACGAGCAGTACTTC.

This sequence joins TRBV29-1 and TRBJ2-5, with D unclear. Germline loops: CDR1 SQVTM, CDR2 ANQGSEA. Trimming shortened V by 4 bases and J by 1 base, and 13 bases separated the two germline ends. This CDR3 has 14 residues. CDR3 bases: TGCAGCGTTGTACACCGGTCGATCCAAGAGACCCAGTACTTC. This codes for CSVVHRSIQETQYF.

This rearrangement joins TRBV15 to TRBJ1-5; 8 bases line up with TRBD1. V was pared by 0 bases and J by 6 bases, with 7 bases of the junction left unmatched. The CDR3 runs 16 residues. Germline loops: CDR1 LNHNV, CDR2 YYDKDF (reference sequence). Here the CDR3 reads CATSRDHTGGSQPQHF. CDR3 sequence (DNA): TGTGCCACCAGCAGAGATCATACAGGGGGGAGTCAGCCCCAGCATTTT.

The chain recombines TRBV7-2 with TRBJ2-3; D gene uncertain. This CDR3 spans 13 amino acids. The germline V gene has CDR1 SGHTA and CDR2 FQGNSA. The V end lost 4 bases, the J end lost 2 bases, and 7 bases lay between the germline ends. The CDR3 bases are TGTGCCAGCAGCTCACCGAACACAGATACGCAGTATTTT. This codes for CASSSPNTDTQYF.

The V call is TRBV14, the J call TRBJ2-6; TRBD1 agrees at 8 bases. The CDR3 loop spans 19 amino acids. Germline V gene lookup returns CDR1 SGHDN and CDR2 FVKESK. Trimming removed 1 base from V and 5 bases from J; junction bases left unmatched: 13. The chain's CDR3 is CASSQGGSDRVVWANVLTF. DNA of the CDR3: TGTGCCAGCAGCCAAGGGGGATCGGACAGGGTGGTCTGGGCCAACGTCCTGACTTTC.

This clone has a handful of counts. The rearrangement uses TRBV7-6 and TRBJ2-3, with 8 bases lining up with TRBD2. Trimming cost V 2 bases and J 4 bases; bases outside gene matches: 8. This CDR3 has 16 amino acids. The germline gives CDR1 SGHVS, CDR2 FNYEAQ. In DNA form, the CDR3 reads TGTGCCAGCAGCTTACAACAAGCGGGAGCGGCAGATACGCAGTATTTT. This codes for CASSLQQAGAADTQYF.

This chain links TRBV6-1 with TRBJ2-5; D might be TRBD2 (6 bases). The ends were cut back, 4 bases at V and 5 bases at J, with 17 bases in the middle. The CDR3 extends over 15 amino acids. CDR1 and CDR2 (germline): MNHNS, SASEGT. The CDR3 sequence is CASSVIAVTSETQYF. In DNA, the CDR3 is TGTGCCAGCAGTGTAATAGCGGTTACTTCGGAGACCCAGTACTTC.

This clone was seen a single time. The genes are TRBV14 and TRBJ1-3, with D perhaps TRBD1 (6 bases). Germline V gene sequence: CDR1 SGHDN, CDR2 FVKESK. This CDR3 comprises 17 residues. Trimming took off 1 base at V and 6 bases at J, with 19 bases between the two ends. CDR3 bases: TGTGCCAGCAGCCAAGCCGGGGGCCAGCCAAAGGCAAACACCATATATTTT. Protein sequence: CASSQAGGQPKANTIYF.

This rearrangement joins TRBV2 to TRBJ1-1, with a possible D match to TRBD1 (6 bases). From germline, CDR1 is SNHLY and CDR2 FYNNEI. The CDR3 covers 14 residues. Trimming cost V 5 bases and J 5 bases, with 15 bases left between them. The CDR3 region is CASSLKGGRTEAFF. The CDR3 coding sequence is TGTGCCAGCAGTTTAAAGGGGGGGAGAACTGAAGCTTTCTTT.

The rearrangement joins TRBV18 to TRBJ2-1; D may be TRBD1 (6 bases). The germline V gene has CDR1 KGHSH and CDR2 LQKENI. The CDR3 totals 13 residues. Trimming left V 3 bases short and J 9 bases short, with 12 bases between. The CDR3 region is CASSPSGRGEQFF. The CDR3 DNA sequence: TGTGCCAGCTCACCTAGTGGCAGGGGTGAGCAGTTCTTC.

The rearrangement links TRBV10-3 to TRBJ1-1; TRBD1 matches at 9 bases. The V gene end was trimmed by 0 bases and the J gene end by 3 bases; junction bases not matched to a gene: 8. The CDR3 consists of 17 residues. Germline-derived CDR1 and CDR2 are ENHRY and SYGVKD. The CDR3 is CAISESTGGARDTEAFF. CDR3 sequence (DNA): TGTGCCATCAGTGAGTCAACAGGGGGCGCCCGGGACACTGAAGCTTTCTTT.

The gene calls are TRBV28 and TRBJ1-2; no clear D. CDR1 is MDHEN, CDR2 SYDVKM, per germline. The CDR3 extends over 12 amino acids. V lost 6 bases and J 2 bases, leaving 7 bases between the germline ends. The chain's CDR3 is CASRGRNYGYTF. CDR3 DNA sequence: TGTGCCAGCAGAGGGAGAAACTATGGCTACACCTTC.

This clone was seen only once. The rearrangement joins TRBV30 to TRBJ2-7; 10 bases match TRBD2. Germline V lookup: CDR1 GTSNPN, CDR2 SVGIG (reference sequence). J lost 5 bases, V lost 3 bases, and 4 bases had no gene match. This CDR3 is 13 amino acids long. CDR3 in amino acids: CAWSILAGHEQYF. The CDR3 DNA reads as TGTGCCTGGAGCATACTAGCGGGACACGAGCAGTACTTC.

In DNA form, the CDR3 reads TGCGCCAGCAGCCCCGGGACCCCAGACACAGATACGCAGTATTTT. This encodes CASSPGTPDTDTQYF. This sequence joins TRBV5-1 and TRBJ2-3; either TRBD1 or TRBD2 may supply D (5 bases each). V lost 4 bases, J lost 2 bases, and 14 bases lay in between. The CDR3 consists of 15 residues. The germline CDR1 and CDR2 sequences are SGHRS and YFSETQ.

J is TRBJ2-7 and V is TRBV2, with D perhaps TRBD2 (6 bases). Germline V CDR1 and CDR2: SNHLY, FYNNEI. This CDR3 spans 14 amino acids. V lost 4 bases, J lost 0 bases, and 10 bases lay in between. The CDR3 coding sequence is TGTGCCAGCAGTGTTCGGACTACCTCCTACGAGCAGTACTTC. Residues: CASSVRTTSYEQYF.

This clone was detected once. V gene TRBV21-1 combines with J gene TRBJ2-7; the table's D call TRBD2 went unverified against the DNA. TRBV21-1 is flagged as a pseudogene. The CDR3 spans 16 residues. The CDR3 DNA reads TGTGCCAGCAGCACCATGGGAGCGGGACACTTCTACGAGCAGTACTTC. It is translated as CASSTMGAGHFYEQYF.

The rearrangement links TRBV7-2 to TRBJ2-7, with D possibly being TRBD1 (5 bases). The CDR3 covers 14 residues. Trimming took off 5 bases at V and 7 bases at J, with 18 bases between the two ends. The germline V gene encodes CDR1 SGHTA and CDR2 FQGNSA. The CDR3 DNA follows: TGTGCCAGCAGCCCACAGGAGCCCCCTCGTGAGCAGTACTTC. It yields the protein CASSPQEPPREQYF.

The chain recombines TRBV6-1 with TRBJ1-1; no clear D gene. In germline, CDR1 is MNHNS, CDR2 SASEGT. V was trimmed by 8 bases and J by 1 base, leaving 8 bases between them. The CDR3 is 12 amino acids. Here the CDR3 reads CASVGRNTEAFF. DNA for the CDR3: TGTGCCAGCGTGGGCAGGAACACTGAAGCTTTCTTT.

The chain couples TRBV6-6 to TRBJ1-4; D perhaps matches TRBD1 (5 bases). The germline V gene encodes CDR1 MNHNY and CDR2 SVGAGI (reference sequence). Trimming left V 7 bases short and J 5 bases short, with 17 bases between. This CDR3 is built from 15 residues. The CDR3 is CASTQRQGWNEKLFF. CDR3 bases: TGTGCCAGCACCCAACGTCAGGGTTGGAATGAAAAACTGTTTTTT.